This is a list of T cell receptor beta chains from one sample in a study of cytomegalovirus exposure and HLA in healthy donors. Sequencing was performed with immunoSEQ multiplex PCR; in TCRdb, only in-frame clones are kept and a portion is missing. The data hold under 150,000 clones, with around 85% observed a single time. The sample was PBMCs. These receptors originate from a boy between 10 and 17 years old in good health and CMV-seronegative. Both conserved end residues are part of each CDR3. Each record gives: J gene, V gene, D gene, clone size, CDR3 protein, CDR3 DNA. D genes are given only for firm matches. Rows give clone size only sometimes, using once, few, many, or a class for an expanded clone.

TRBJ2-5 | TRBV7-9 | . | once | CASSLLAQETQYF | TGTGCCAGCAGCTTACTAGCGCAAGAGACCCAGTACTTC
TRBJ1-4 | TRBV9 | TRBD1 | . | CASSVGTGQGHEKLFF | TGTGCCAGCAGCGTAGGAACGGGACAGGGGCATGAAAAACTGTTTTTT
TRBJ1-5 | TRBV19 | TRBD1 | . | CASSTTDRGLDQPQHF | TGTGCCAGTAGTACGACGGACAGGGGGCTAGATCAGCCCCAGCATTTT
TRBJ2-3 | TRBV9 | . | . | CASSVSSSTDTQYF | TGTGCCAGCAGCGTATCGTCGAGCACAGATACGCAGTATTTT
TRBJ1-2 | TRBV6-1 | . | . | CASSESGYGYTF | TGTGCCAGCAGTGAAAGCGGCTATGGCTACACCTTC
TRBJ2-1 | TRBV2 | TRBD2 | once | CASSSPGRDYNEQFF | TGTGCCAGCAGCAGCCCGGGACGGGACTATAATGAGCAGTTCTTC
TRBJ1-1 | TRBV4-3 | TRBD1 | . | CASTSGQEVPEAFF | TGCGCCAGCACATCGGGACAGGAGGTACCTGAAGCTTTCTTT
TRBJ2-3 | TRBV4-2 | . | . | CASSQASGNTDTQYF | TGTGCCAGCAGCCAAGCCAGCGGTAACACAGATACGCAGTATTTT
TRBJ1-1 | TRBV7-2 | . | . | CASSLALEGVNTEAFF | TGTGCCAGCAGCTTAGCCCTTGAGGGGGTGAACACTGAAGCTTTCTTT
TRBJ1-1 | TRBV19 | . | . | CASQENTEAFF | TGTGCCAGTCAGGAGAACACTGAAGCTTTCTTT
TRBJ2-1 | TRBV7-9 | . | . | CASSLGSYNEQFF | TGTGCCAGCAGCTTAGGTTCGTACAATGAGCAGTTCTTC
TRBJ2-2 | TRBV6-1 | . | . | CAGRGPASPGELFF | TGTGCCGGGCGGGGGCCCGCGTCCCCCGGGGAGCTGTTTTTT
TRBJ1-2 | TRBV7-9 | . | . | CASSPPGLAGYPF | TGTGCCAGCAGTCCGCCAGGGTTAGCCGGCTACCCCTTC
TRBJ2-1 | TRBV9 | TRBD1 | . | CASSVRADRGLVDNEQFF | TGTGCCAGCAGCGTTAGGGCGGACAGGGGGCTAGTCGACAATGAGCAGTTCTTC
TRBJ2-2 | TRBV30 | TRBD2 | . | CAWMKGGMNTGELFF | TGTGCCTGGATGAAGGGAGGGATGAACACCGGGGAGCTGTTTTTT
TRBJ2-5 | TRBV5-4 | TRBD1 | . | CASSQRDRGMSQTQYF | TGTGCCAGCAGTCAAAGGGACAGGGGGATGAGTCAGACCCAGTACTTC
TRBJ1-2 | TRBV9 | . | . | CASSAGGAGVTYGYTF | TGTGCCAGCAGCGCTGGGGGGGCAGGGGTAACCTATGGCTACACCTTC
TRBJ1-5 | TRBV5-1 | . | . | CASSWTDSNQPQHF | TGCGCCAGCAGCTGGACAGATAGCAATCAGCCCCAGCATTTT
TRBJ2-5 | TRBV7-2 | . | . | CASSSKGETQYF | TGTGCCAGCAGCTCTAAGGGGGAGACCCAGTACTTC
TRBJ2-2 | TRBV29-1 | . | . | CSVGVEGRGELFF | TGCAGCGTTGGGGTGGAGGGACGGGGGGAGCTGTTTTTT
TRBJ2-3 | TRBV6-1 | TRBD2 | . | CASSSAGGTDTQYF | TGTGCCAGCAGTTCGGCGGGAGGCACAGATACGCAGTATTTT
TRBJ1-2 | TRBV5-6 | . | . | CASSLAYRTANYGYTF | TGTGCCAGCAGCTTGGCCTACCGGACAGCCAACTATGGCTACACCTTC